At least ten counts were recorded for the clone carrying this T cell receptor beta chain. The target antigen is unknown. Time point meaning: longitudinal time-point 3. The unsorted libraries were produced from 2 million PBMCs held at -80 C. The data are from a study of neurological immune-mediated disorders. At the level of the study: Relapsing-remitting disease affected around 31, and secondary progressive 3, of approximately 34 multiple sclerosis patients.

The cDNA was synthesized by means of template-switch 5'RACE, which was carried out with 10-nucleotide random UMIs. TCRdb recomputed calls from the 5' RACE reads with MiXCR, one row per CDR3 protein. There are some 80,000 distinct CDR3 sequences in the sample; around 4% occur only once, and 5% to 6% lies in the top ten. Trimming took off 0 bases at V and 11 bases at J, with 16 bases between the two ends. Per germline, CDR1 MGHRA and CDR2 YSYEKL. The CDR3 runs 14 residues. Overall study results and limits: Patients with HTLV-1-associated myelopathy had the highest level of TCR clonal expansion, whereas patients with multiple sclerosis had the lowest level, falling beneath the level found in healthy controls.

V and J are TRBV4-1 and TRBJ1-1; D gene ambiguous. Sequencing was carried out using PBMCs. The TCR was taken from a woman in her sixties with multiple sclerosis. CDR3 in DNA: TGCGCCAGCAGCCAAGAGATAACGGGTGTTCTGGCTTTCTTT. Translating it yields CASSQEITGVLAFF.